This entry lists 27 T cell receptor beta chains sequenced from one sample in a study of vaccination and CD4 T cells after COVID-19. An Oncomine TCR Beta short-read assay was used to sequence the DNA from cultured CD4+ T cells. TCRdb fed the PCR reads into MiXCR, producing one record per CDR3 protein. The data contain around 15,000 distinct CDR3 sequences, 55% of them singletons. Their antigen targets remain unknown. Treatment defined: approximately 9-day PBMC culture with coronavirus spike peptide pools or control peptides (ViraFEST assay). Sample: CD4+ T cells from blood, cultured in vitro. These receptors all come from a human donor who had recovered from COVID-19.

This clonotype was detected once. V usage is TRBV6-2 or TRBV6-3 and J usage is TRBJ2-7; TRBD2 aligns across 8 bases. This CDR3 has 15 residues. Germline V CDR1 and CDR2: MNHEY, SVGEGT. The J segment lost 2 bases and the V segment lost 3 bases, leaving 6 bases of the junction unmatched. CDR3 sequence reads: CASSYQRENPYEQYF. CDR3 bases: TGTGCCAGCAGTTATCAGCGGGAGAACCCCTACGAGCAGTACTTC.

The V gene is TRBV5-4, the J gene TRBJ1-6, with 10 bases lining up with TRBD1. V dropped 3 bases and J dropped 7; count of bases not matched to a gene: 1. Germline-derived CDR1 and CDR2 are SGHNT and YYREEE (reference sequence). The CDR3 extends over 14 amino acids. DNA for the CDR3: TGTGCCAGCAGCTCGGACAGGGGGAATTCACCCCTCCACTTT. Translated, it gives CASSSDRGNSPLHF.

The genes are TRBV7-2 and TRBJ1-3; maybe TRBD1 (6 bases). Germline assignment: CDR1 SGHTA and CDR2 FQGNSA. This CDR3 comprises 19 residues. With 2 bases removed from V and 0 bases from J, the gap between germline ends came to 20 bases. The CDR3 reads CASSLQAGEFQASGNTIYF. The CDR3 DNA reads TGTGCCAGCAGCTTACAGGCAGGGGAATTTCAGGCCTCTGGAAACACCATATATTTT. The full variable domain, its missing parts supplied by reference TRBV7-2 and TRBJ1-3, is GAGVSQSPSNKVTEKGKDVELRCDPISGHTALYWYRQSLGQGLEFLIYFQGNSAPDKSGLPSDRFSAERTGGSVSTLTIQRTQQEDSAVYLCASSLQAGEFQASGNTIYFGEGSWLTVV.

The rearrangement uses TRBV20-1 and TRBJ1-1; TRBD1 might be the D (5 bases). V was clipped by 1 base and J by 1 base, with 13 bases between them. The length of the CDR3 is 15 residues. Germline CDR1 reads DFQATT; CDR2 reads SNEGSKA (reference sequence). The CDR3 DNA reads TGCAGTGCTAGAGCGCCGACAGCTAGGAACACTGAAGCTTTCTTT. Translated, it gives CSARAPTARNTEAFF.

The CDR3 DNA reads TGTGCCAGCAGTTACGGGACTAGCGGGAGGGAGCAGTTCTTC. Protein product: CASSYGTSGREQFF. The chain employs TRBV6-5 and TRBJ2-1; TRBD2 matches 15 bases. The trim removed 2 bases at V and 10 bases at J, leaving 0 bases unmatched. The CDR3 loop spans 14 amino acids. Germline CDR1 is MNHEY and CDR2 is SVGAGI.

V and J are TRBV20-1 and TRBJ1-2; the match to TRBD1 covers 7 bases. V lost 0 bases, J lost 8 bases, and 6 bases stayed unmatched. Germline-derived CDR1 and CDR2 are DFQATT and SNEGSKA (reference sequence). This CDR3 region has 13 residues. The CDR3 coding sequence is TGCAGTGCTAGAGATCAGGGGGACCGCGGCTACACCTTC. The encoded protein is CSARDQGDRGYTF.

The chain joins TRBV7-9 to TRBJ2-7, with D perhaps matching TRBD1 (6 bases). Germline V gene lookup returns CDR1 SEHNR and CDR2 FQNEAQ (reference sequence). This CDR3 has 14 residues. V lost 5 bases and J 0 bases, leaving 11 bases between the germline ends. CDR3 sequence reads: CASSPRTASYEQYF. In nucleotides, the CDR3 is TGTGCCAGCAGCCCAAGGACAGCCTCCTACGAGCAGTACTTC. Together with reference TRBV7-9 and TRBJ2-7, the CDR3 gives the full variable domain: DTGVSQNPRHKITKRGQNVTFRCDPISEHNRLYWYRQTLGQGPEFLTYFQNEAQLEKSRLLSDRFSAERPKGSFSTLEIQRTEQGDSAMYLCASSPRTASYEQYFGPGTRLTVT.

This clonotype was recorded a few times. This chain joins TRBV15 and TRBJ2-2; D is unresolved. V lost 0 bases and J lost 7, with 18 bases in between. This CDR3 is built from 17 residues. The germline gives CDR1 LNHNV, CDR2 YYDKDF (reference sequence). DNA for the CDR3: TGTGCCACCAGCAGAGATCTTTTTAGTGGGTATGGCGGGGAGCTGTTTTTT. Amino acid sequence: CATSRDLFSGYGGELFF.

The rearrangement joins TRBV7-2 to TRBJ2-7, with a possible D match to TRBD2 (6 bases). The V gene lost 4 bases and the J gene lost 2 bases, with 15 bases spanning the gap. The CDR3 consists of 15 residues. Germline assignment: CDR1 SGHTA and CDR2 FQGNSA. The CDR3 DNA reads as TGTGCCAGCAGCTCCCCGGGAGACGGGGCCTACGAGCAGTACTTC. This sequence encodes CASSSPGDGAYEQYF.

This chain connects TRBV6-5 to TRBJ2-2; the D gene is possibly TRBD2 (5 bases). The CDR3 runs to 15 residues. Trimming left V 0 bases short and J 1 base short, with 6 bases between. Germline CDR1 reads MNHEY; CDR2 reads SVGAGI. Here the CDR3 reads CASSYSDWNTGELFF. In DNA form, the CDR3 reads TGTGCCAGCAGTTACTCGGACTGGAACACCGGGGAGCTGTTTTTT.

V is TRBV6-2 or TRBV6-3 and J is TRBJ2-1; D assignment may be TRBD1 or TRBD2 (5 bases each). The CDR3 loop spans 16 amino acids. The V end lost 2 bases, the J end lost 2 bases, and 13 bases lay between the germline ends. Germline V CDR1 and CDR2: MNHEY, SVGEGT. CDR3 sequence: CASSYGVGPAYNEQFF. CDR3 DNA: TGTGCCAGCAGTTACGGTGTGGGACCCGCCTACAATGAGCAGTTCTTC.

This chain connects TRBV20-1 to TRBJ2-7, with D possibly called TRBD1 or TRBD2 (5 bases each). Germline CDR1 reads DFQATT; CDR2 reads SNEGSKA (reference sequence). The CDR3 consists of 13 residues. The V and J ends lost 3 bases and 3 bases respectively, with 12 bases between them. CDR3 loop: CSARKAGSYEQYF. The CDR3 bases are TGCAGTGCTAGGAAGGCAGGGAGCTACGAGCAGTACTTC.

This clonotype came up a few times. The chain employs TRBV7-9 and TRBJ2-2, with 9 nucleotides matching TRBD2. CDR1 is SEHNR and CDR2 is FQNEAQ in the germline V gene (reference sequence). With 5 bases clipped from V and 7 bases from J, the junction kept 11 bases outside the gene matches. This CDR3 is built from 16 residues. The DNA for the CDR3 is TGTGCCAGCAGCCCACCGAGACTAGCGGATATCGGGGAGCTGTTTTTT. Translating gives CASSPPRLADIGELFF.

J is TRBJ2-5 and V is TRBV7-7, with D possibly matching TRBD1 (6 bases). V was trimmed by 4 bases and J by 2 bases, leaving 8 bases between them. This CDR3 spans 13 amino acids. Germline CDR1 is SSHAT and CDR2 is FNYEAQ (reference sequence). The CDR3 DNA sequence: TGTGCCAGCAGCTCGGACAGACAAGAGACCCAGTACTTC. Translation: CASSSDRQETQYF.

The chain recombines TRBV10-1 with TRBJ2-1; TRBD2 matches 8 bases. Germline assignment: CDR1 WNHNN and CDR2 SYGVQD (reference sequence). V shed 10 bases, J shed 6 bases, and the junction held 14 bases outside the gene matches. The CDR3 consists of 15 residues. CDR3 sequence (DNA): TGCGCCACTGAGCTACCGGGAGGGATTGGCAATGAGCAGTTCTTC. It is translated as CATELPGGIGNEQFF.

The chain has TRBV7-9 and TRBJ2-1; D remains ambiguous. V was pared by 1 base and J by 9 bases, with 7 bases between. Germline V gene lookup returns CDR1 SEHNR and CDR2 FQNEAQ (reference sequence). The CDR3 sequence is 12 residues long. CDR3 DNA sequence: TGTGCCAGCAGCTTAGGACGAGCTGAGCAGTTCTTC. It translates to CASSLGRAEQFF.

The chain carries TRBV30 and TRBJ1-2; 8 bases agree with TRBD1. The V gene's germline CDR1 is GTSNPN and CDR2 SVGIG (reference sequence). The CDR3 covers 15 residues. With V trimmed by 0 bases and J by 2 bases, 5 bases remained unmatched. CDR3 loop: CAWSVQTGVNYGYTF. DNA for the CDR3: TGTGCCTGGAGTGTACAGACAGGGGTCAACTATGGCTACACCTTC.

This clonotype appeared a few times. The chain couples TRBV28 to TRBJ1-1; D is ambiguous. This CDR3 has 12 amino acids. Trimming cost V 2 bases and J 7 bases, with 8 bases left between them. Germline-derived CDR1 and CDR2 are MDHEN and SYDVKM. The CDR3 region has the DNA TGTGCCAGCAGTTTAGGGTCGATTGAAGCTTTCTTT. It yields the protein CASSLGSIEAFF.

The chain carries TRBV7-2 and TRBJ2-7, with D unresolved. V lost 5 bases and J 4 bases, leaving 12 bases between the germline ends. Germline values: CDR1 SGHTA, CDR2 FQGNSA. The CDR3 runs to 13 residues. CDR3: CASSPRADYEQYF. Written as DNA, the CDR3 is TGTGCCAGCAGCCCCCGGGCGGATTACGAGCAGTACTTC.

Here the CDR3 reads CASSTNFLRGDRKQFF. CDR3 nucleotides: TGTGCCAGCAGCACAAACTTCCTTCGGGGTGACCGAAAGCAGTTCTTC. This chain connects TRBV7-8 to TRBJ2-1, with D maybe TRBD2 (5 bases). In germline, CDR1 is SGHVS, CDR2 FQNEAQ. The V and J ends lost 5 bases and 11 bases respectively, with 25 bases between them. This CDR3 contains 16 residues.

The rearrangement joins TRBV7-7 to TRBJ2-3, with D tentatively TRBD1 (6 bases). Germline V CDR1 and CDR2: SSHAT, FNYEAQ (reference sequence). The CDR3 totals 14 residues. The V and J ends lost 4 bases and 5 bases respectively, with 13 bases between them. In DNA form, the CDR3 reads TGTGCCAGCAGCTCGCAGGGGTTTGGAGATACGCAGTATTTT. This sequence encodes CASSSQGFGDTQYF.

The CDR3 bases are TGTGCCAGCAGCTGGAGGGGGGACATTCAGTACTTC. Translating gives CASSWRGDIQYF. J is TRBJ2-4 and V is TRBV7-2; either TRBD1 or TRBD2 may fit D (6 bases each). The germline V gene encodes CDR1 SGHTA and CDR2 FQGNSA. The CDR3 is 12 amino acids. V was shortened by 4 bases and J by 8 bases, with 9 bases between the two germline ends.

This clonotype was seen just once. The rearrangement uses TRBV7-2 and TRBJ2-1; 9 nucleotides line up with TRBD2. This CDR3 spans 18 amino acids. With 2 bases clipped from V and 0 bases from J, the junction kept 8 bases outside the gene matches. CDR1 and CDR2 (germline): SGHTA, FQGNSA. CDR3 protein: CASSLSTSGPPSYNEQFF. DNA for the CDR3: TGTGCCAGCAGCTTAAGTACTAGCGGGCCCCCCTCCTACAATGAGCAGTTCTTC.

This chain uses TRBV11-2 with TRBJ1-2; no reliable D call. This CDR3 contains 15 residues. V shed 5 bases and J shed 13 bases, with 26 bases lying between them. In germline, CDR1 is SGHAT, CDR2 FQNNGV. CDR3 sequence reads: CASSPPRAAVLRRTF. DNA of the CDR3: TGTGCCAGCAGCCCCCCGCGGGCAGCCGTCTTGCGTCGCACCTTC.

Concerning this clonotype itself: A read error may produce the germline difference seen at one junction end. The V and J genes are TRBV2 and TRBJ1-1; D is unresolved. CDR1 and CDR2 (germline): SNHLY, FYNNEI. This CDR3 is 12 amino acids long. The CDR3 sequence is CASRRLNTGAFF. The CDR3 bases are TGTGCCAGCCGGCGGTTAAACACTGGAGCTTTCTTT.

This chain links TRBV6-2 or TRBV6-3 with TRBJ1-5, with a tentative D call TRBD1 (5 bases). V was pared by 2 bases and J by 2 bases, with 13 bases between. Germline loops: CDR1 MNHEY, CDR2 SVGEGT. CDR3 length: 16 residues. CDR3 loop: CASSYGGGGGNQPQHF. The CDR3 region has the DNA TGTGCCAGCAGTTACGGTGGGGGAGGGGGCAATCAGCCCCAGCATTTT.

The chain recombines TRBV7-9 with TRBJ1-2, with a weak D call TRBD1 (5 bases). CDR3 size: 11 residues. Germline CDR1 is SEHNR and CDR2 is FQNEAQ (reference sequence). With 7 bases removed from V and 8 bases from J, the gap between germline ends came to 11 bases. CDR3 amino acids: CASIIEGGYTF. As DNA, the CDR3 is TGTGCCAGCATTATCGAGGGGGGCTACACCTTC.